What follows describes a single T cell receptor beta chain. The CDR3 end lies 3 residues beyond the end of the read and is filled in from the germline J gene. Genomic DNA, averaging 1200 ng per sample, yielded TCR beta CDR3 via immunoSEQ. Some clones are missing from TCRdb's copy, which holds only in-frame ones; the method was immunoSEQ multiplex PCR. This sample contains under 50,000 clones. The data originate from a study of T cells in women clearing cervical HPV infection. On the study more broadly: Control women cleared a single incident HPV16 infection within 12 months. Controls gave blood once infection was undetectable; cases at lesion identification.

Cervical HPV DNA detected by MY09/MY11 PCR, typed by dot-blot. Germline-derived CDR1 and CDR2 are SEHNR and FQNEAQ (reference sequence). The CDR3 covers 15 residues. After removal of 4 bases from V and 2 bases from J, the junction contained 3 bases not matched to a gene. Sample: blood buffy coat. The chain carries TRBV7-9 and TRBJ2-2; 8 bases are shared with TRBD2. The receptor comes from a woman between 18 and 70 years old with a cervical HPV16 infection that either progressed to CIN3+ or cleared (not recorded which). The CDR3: CASSSTSDNTGELFF. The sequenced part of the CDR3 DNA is TGTGCCAGCAGCTCGACTAGCGATAACACCGGGGAG.